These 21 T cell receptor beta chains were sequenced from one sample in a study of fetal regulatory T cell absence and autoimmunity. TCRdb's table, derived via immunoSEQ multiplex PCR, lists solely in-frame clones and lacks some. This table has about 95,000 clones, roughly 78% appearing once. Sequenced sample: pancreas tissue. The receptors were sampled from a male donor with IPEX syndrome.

CDR3 residues: CASSLVGPGANQPQHF. CDR3 DNA sequence: TGTGCCAGCAGCTTAGTGGGCCCAGGAGCAAATCAGCCCCAGCATTTT. The rearrangement uses TRBV7-2 and TRBJ1-5, with D unclear. V lost 1 base and J lost 4, with 14 bases in between. Germline CDR1 reads SGHTA; CDR2 reads FQGNSA. CDR3 size: 16 residues. Full variable domain (outside the CDR3, taken from reference TRBV7-2 and TRBJ1-5): GAGVSQSPSNKVTEKGKDVELRCDPISGHTALYWYRQSLGQGLEFLIYFQGNSAPDKSGLPSDRFSAERTGGSVSTLTIQRTQQEDSAVYLCASSLVGPGANQPQHFGDGTRLSIL.

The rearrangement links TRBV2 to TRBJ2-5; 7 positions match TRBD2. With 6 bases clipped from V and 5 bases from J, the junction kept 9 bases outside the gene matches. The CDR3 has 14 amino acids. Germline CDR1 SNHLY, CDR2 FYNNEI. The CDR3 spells CASRWTRPGETQYF. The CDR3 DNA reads TGTGCCAGCAGATGGACTAGGCCCGGGGAGACCCAGTACTTC.

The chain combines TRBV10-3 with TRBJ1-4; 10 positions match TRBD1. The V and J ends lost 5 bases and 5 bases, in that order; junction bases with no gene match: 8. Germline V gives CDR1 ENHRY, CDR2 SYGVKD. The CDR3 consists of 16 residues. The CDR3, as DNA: TGTGCCATCAGTCCCGGGACAGGGGCCACGAATGAAAAACTGTTTTTT. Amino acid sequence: CAISPGTGATNEKLFF.

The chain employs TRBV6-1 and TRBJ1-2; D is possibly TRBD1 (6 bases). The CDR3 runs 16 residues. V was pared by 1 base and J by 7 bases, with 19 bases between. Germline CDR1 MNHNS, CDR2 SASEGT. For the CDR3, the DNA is TGTGCCAGCAGTGAAGGGGGGGGGCGAAGTTTTCCTGGCTACACCTTC. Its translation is CASSEGGGRSFPGYTF.

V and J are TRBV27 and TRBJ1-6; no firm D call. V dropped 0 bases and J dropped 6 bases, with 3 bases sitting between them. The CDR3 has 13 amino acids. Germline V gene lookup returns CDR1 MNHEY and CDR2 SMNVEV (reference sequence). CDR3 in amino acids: CASSLSTNSPLHF. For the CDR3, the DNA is TGTGCCAGCAGTTTATCCACTAATTCACCCCTCCACTTT.

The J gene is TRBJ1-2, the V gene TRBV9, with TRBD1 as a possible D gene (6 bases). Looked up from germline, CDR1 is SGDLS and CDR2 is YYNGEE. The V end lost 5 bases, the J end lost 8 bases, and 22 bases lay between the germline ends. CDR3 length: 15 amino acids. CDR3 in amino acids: CASRPLNRATRGYTF. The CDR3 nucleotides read TGTGCCAGCAGGCCCTTGAACAGGGCAACTAGAGGCTACACCTTC.

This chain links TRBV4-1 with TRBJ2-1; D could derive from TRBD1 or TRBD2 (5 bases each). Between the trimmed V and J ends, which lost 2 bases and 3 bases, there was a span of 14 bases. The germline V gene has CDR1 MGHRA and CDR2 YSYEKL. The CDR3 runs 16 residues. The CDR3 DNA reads TGCGCCAGCAGCCAATTTGAAGGGGAGTTCTACAATGAGCAGTTCTTC. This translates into CASSQFEGEFYNEQFF.

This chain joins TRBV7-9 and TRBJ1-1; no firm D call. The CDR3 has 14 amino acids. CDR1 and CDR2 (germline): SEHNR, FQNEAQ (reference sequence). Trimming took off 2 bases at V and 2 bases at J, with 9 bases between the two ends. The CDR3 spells CASSLLSTNTEAFF. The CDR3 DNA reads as TGTGCCAGCAGCTTACTGTCGACTAACACTGAAGCTTTCTTT.

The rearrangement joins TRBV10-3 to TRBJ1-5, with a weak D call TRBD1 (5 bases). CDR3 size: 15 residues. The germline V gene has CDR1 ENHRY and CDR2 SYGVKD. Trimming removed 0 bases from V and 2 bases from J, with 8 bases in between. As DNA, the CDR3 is TGTGCCATCAGTGAGTCGGGGGGGGGCAATCAGCCCCAGCATTTT. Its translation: CAISESGGGNQPQHF.

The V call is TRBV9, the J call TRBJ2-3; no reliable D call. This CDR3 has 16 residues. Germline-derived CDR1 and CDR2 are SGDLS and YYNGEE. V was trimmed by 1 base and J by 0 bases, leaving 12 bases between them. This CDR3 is CASSVTTTSSTDTQYF. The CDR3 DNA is TGTGCCAGCAGCGTAACGACAACCTCTAGCACAGATACGCAGTATTTT.

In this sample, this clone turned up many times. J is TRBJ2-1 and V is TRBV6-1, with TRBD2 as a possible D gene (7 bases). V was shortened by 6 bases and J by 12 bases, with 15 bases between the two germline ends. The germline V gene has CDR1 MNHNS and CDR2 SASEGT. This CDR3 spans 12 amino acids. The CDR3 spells CASSEGGGRQFF. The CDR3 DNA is TGTGCCAGCAGCGAGGGGGGGGGAAGGCAGTTCTTC.

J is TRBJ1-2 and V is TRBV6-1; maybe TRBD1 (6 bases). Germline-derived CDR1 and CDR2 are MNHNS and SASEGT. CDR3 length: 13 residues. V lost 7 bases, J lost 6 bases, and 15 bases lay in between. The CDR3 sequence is CASTYREIDGYTF. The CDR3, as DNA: TGTGCCAGCACCTACAGGGAAATAGATGGCTACACCTTC.

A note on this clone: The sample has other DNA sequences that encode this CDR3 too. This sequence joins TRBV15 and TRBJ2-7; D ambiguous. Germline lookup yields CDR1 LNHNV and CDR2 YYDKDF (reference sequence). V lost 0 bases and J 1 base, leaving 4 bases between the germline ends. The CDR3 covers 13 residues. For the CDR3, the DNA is TGTGCCACCAGCAGAGACAGGTCCTACGAGCAGTACTTC. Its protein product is CATSRDRSYEQYF.

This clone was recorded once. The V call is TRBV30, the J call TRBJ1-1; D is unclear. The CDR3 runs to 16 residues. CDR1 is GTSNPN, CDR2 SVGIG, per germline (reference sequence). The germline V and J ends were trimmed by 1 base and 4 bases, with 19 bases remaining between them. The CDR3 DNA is TGTGCCTGGAGTGAACATCCTTCCCCATTGGGCACTGAAGCTTTCTTT. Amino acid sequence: CAWSEHPSPLGTEAFF.

The CDR3 protein is CATSNWGAWQPQHF. The CDR3 region has the DNA TGTGCCACCAGCAATTGGGGGGCTTGGCAGCCCCAGCATTTT. This chain links TRBV15 with TRBJ1-5; D is perhaps TRBD1 (6 bases). V shed 4 bases and J shed 7 bases, with 14 bases lying between them. Germline CDR1 is LNHNV and CDR2 is YYDKDF (reference sequence). The CDR3 is 14 residues long.

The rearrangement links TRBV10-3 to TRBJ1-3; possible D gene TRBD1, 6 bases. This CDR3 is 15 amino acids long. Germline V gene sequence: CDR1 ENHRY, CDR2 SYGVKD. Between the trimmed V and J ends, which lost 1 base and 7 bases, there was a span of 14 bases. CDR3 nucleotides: TGTGCCATCAGTGAGTACAGGGCGCGAGGCAACACCATATATTTT. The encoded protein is CAISEYRARGNTIYF.

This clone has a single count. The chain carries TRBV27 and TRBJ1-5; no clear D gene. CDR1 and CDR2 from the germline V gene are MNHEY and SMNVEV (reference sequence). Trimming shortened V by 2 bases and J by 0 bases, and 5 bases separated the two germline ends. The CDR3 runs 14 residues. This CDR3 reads CASSLQYSNQPQHF. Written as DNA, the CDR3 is TGTGCCAGCAGTTTACAGTATAGCAATCAGCCCCAGCATTTT.

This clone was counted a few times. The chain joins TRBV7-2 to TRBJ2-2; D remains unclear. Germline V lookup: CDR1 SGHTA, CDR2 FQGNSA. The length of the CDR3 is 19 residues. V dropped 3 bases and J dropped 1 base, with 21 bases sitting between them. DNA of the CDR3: TGTGCCAGCAGCTTCCCCTCCTCTGGCGGTCCCCTGAACACCGGGGAGCTGTTTTTT. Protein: CASSFPSSGGPLNTGELFF.

CDR3 sequence (DNA): TGTGCCTGGAGCAGGGGGCTAGCCAAAAACATTCAGTACTTC. As protein: CAWSRGLAKNIQYF. V usage is TRBV30 and J usage is TRBJ2-4, with TRBD1 identical over 8 bases. CDR1 is GTSNPN, CDR2 SVGIG, per germline (reference sequence). V shed 3 bases and J 0 bases; nucleotides not matched to a gene: 1. The CDR3 covers 14 residues.

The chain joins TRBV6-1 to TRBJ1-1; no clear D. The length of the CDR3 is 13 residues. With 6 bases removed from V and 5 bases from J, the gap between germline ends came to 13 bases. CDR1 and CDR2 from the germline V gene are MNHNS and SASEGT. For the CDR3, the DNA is TGTGCCAGCAGCACAATAAGGGAAACTGAAGCTTTCTTT. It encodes CASSTIRETEAFF.

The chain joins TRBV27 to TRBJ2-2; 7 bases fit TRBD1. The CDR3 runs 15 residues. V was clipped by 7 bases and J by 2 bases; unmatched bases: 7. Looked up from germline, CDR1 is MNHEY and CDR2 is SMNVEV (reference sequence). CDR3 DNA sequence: TGTGCCAGCAAATTACGGACAGGAAACACCGGGGAGCTGTTTTTT. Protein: CASKLRTGNTGELFF.